The 21 T cell receptor beta chains below come from one sample, sequenced in a study of beta chain features in type 1 diabetes (dated by TCRdb to the late 2010s). Receptor libraries were prepared by the immunoSEQ multiplex PCR assay. All of the isolated RNA was reverse transcribed with the High Capacity cDNA Reverse Transcription Kit, so expressed TCRB transcripts were sequenced. The table comes from immuneACCESS by way of TCRdb, which keeps in-frame sequences with V and J called. Part of the clones is missing from these tables; in studies checked, under half for an unresolved V gene and the rest for unknown reasons. The sample has almost 350,000 clones on record, 8% of them singletons. The ten largest make up around 0.45% of the sample. Sequenced material: central memory CD4+ T cells from blood. The receptors were gathered from a woman in her late teens or twenties in good health.

This clone was counted a few times. CDR3 loop: CASSPQGTGSVEFF. CDR3 DNA: TGTGCCAGCTCACCGCAGGGCACAGGGTCGGTGGAGTTCTTC. The chain uses TRBV18 and TRBJ2-1, with a weak D call TRBD1 (6 bases). Germline V gene lookup returns CDR1 KGHSH and CDR2 LQKENI. Deletions cut 3 bases from V and 14 bases from J, with 20 bases between. This CDR3 has 14 residues.

This clone has a handful of counts. The V gene is TRBV28, the J gene TRBJ1-2, with 9 positions matching TRBD1. From germline, CDR1 is MDHEN and CDR2 SYDVKM. V shed 4 bases and J 3 bases; nucleotides not matched to a gene: 6. The CDR3 totals 15 residues. The CDR3 reads CASSSNRGLDYGYTF. In DNA, the CDR3 is TGTGCCAGCAGTTCAAACAGGGGGCTTGACTATGGCTACACCTTC.

As for this clone: The identical CDR3 is also encoded by other nucleotide sequences in the sample. The chain joins TRBV30 to TRBJ2-3; TRBD2 agrees at 8 bases. Germline V gene sequence: CDR1 GTSNPN, CDR2 SVGIG (reference sequence). CDR3 length: 15 amino acids. With V trimmed by 1 base and J by 5 bases, 8 bases remained unmatched. DNA of the CDR3: TGTGCCTGGAGTGGGCCGGGAGGGCCTCTAGATACGCAGTATTTT. It specifies CAWSGPGGPLDTQYF.

The genes are TRBV27 and TRBJ2-7; 9 positions match TRBD1. Germline V gene lookup returns CDR1 MNHEY and CDR2 SMNVEV (reference sequence). The CDR3 contains 14 residues. Trimming took 5 bases from V and 3 from J; bases not matched to a gene: 5. CDR3 in amino acids: CASSPRDRDYEQYF. The CDR3 region has the DNA TGTGCCAGCAGTCCCCGGGACAGGGACTACGAGCAGTACTTC.

The J gene is TRBJ1-1, the V gene TRBV7-6; possible D gene TRBD1, 6 bases. The CDR3 length is 15 residues. CDR1 is SGHVS, CDR2 FNYEAQ, per germline. Trimming cost V 1 base and J 1 base, with 10 bases left between them. The CDR3 DNA is TGTGCCAGCAGCTTAGAGGGACACCAGAACACTGAAGCTTTCTTT. This sequence encodes CASSLEGHQNTEAFF.

This clone was counted ten times or more. The chain couples TRBV7-2 to TRBJ2-7; D is possibly TRBD2 (7 bases). V shed 5 bases and J shed 4 bases, with 15 bases lying between them. This CDR3 spans 14 amino acids. Germline V gene lookup returns CDR1 SGHTA and CDR2 FQGNSA. This CDR3 reads CASSEQGGGYEQYF. The CDR3, as DNA: TGTGCCAGCAGCGAACAGGGAGGGGGATACGAGCAGTACTTC.

The chain links TRBV28 to TRBJ2-6; TRBD2 matches at 8 bases. V lost 4 bases to trimming and J lost 4 bases; unmatched junction nucleotides: 6. From germline, CDR1 is MDHEN and CDR2 SYDVKM. This CDR3 is 16 amino acids long. Written as DNA, the CDR3 is TGTGCCAGCAGTTCCCCTAGCGGGTACGGGGCCAACGTCCTGACTTTC. Amino acids: CASSSPSGYGANVLTF.

This clone was seen a few times. This chain links TRBV7-9 with TRBJ2-1; TRBD2 aligns across 14 bases. The CDR3 sequence is 18 residues long. The V and J ends lost 5 bases and 1 base, in that order; junction bases with no gene match: 7. CDR1 and CDR2 from the germline V gene are SEHNR and FQNEAQ (reference sequence). The CDR3 here is CASSGLAGGDRSYNEQFF. The DNA of the CDR3 is TGTGCCAGCAGCGGACTAGCGGGAGGTGATAGGTCCTACAATGAGCAGTTCTTC.

This clone was seen ten or more times. The chain carries TRBV18 and TRBJ2-1; tentative D call: TRBD1 (5 bases). Per the germline V gene, CDR1 is KGHSH and CDR2 is LQKENI. V was clipped by 0 bases and J by 4 bases, with 13 bases between them. The CDR3 is 16 amino acids. DNA of the CDR3: TGTGCCAGCTCACCACCGCAGGGTCCCCGATACAATGAGCAGTTCTTC. This gives the protein CASSPPQGPRYNEQFF.

Ten or more counts support this clone. V and J are TRBV7-2 and TRBJ2-3, with D tentatively TRBD2 (5 bases). Trimming pared 3 bases from V and 4 bases from J, leaving 11 bases between. Per germline, CDR1 SGHTA and CDR2 FQGNSA. The CDR3 totals 14 residues. The CDR3: CASSLNSAADTQYF. CDR3 DNA sequence: TGTGCCAGCAGCTTGAATTCAGCGGCAGATACGCAGTATTTT.

This sequence joins TRBV7-9 and TRBJ2-3, with D possibly TRBD1 on 6 matching bases. The CDR3 consists of 13 residues. Germline V gene sequence: CDR1 SEHNR, CDR2 FQNEAQ (reference sequence). Trimming pared 5 bases from V and 4 bases from J, leaving 10 bases between. CDR3 amino acids: CASSPYRADTQYF. The DNA of the CDR3 is TGTGCCAGCAGCCCCTACAGGGCAGATACGCAGTATTTT.

A few counts support this clone. A read error may explain this, as a much larger clone is one base away. The chain has TRBV18 and TRBJ2-1; D is tentatively TRBD1 or TRBD2 (5 bases each). Trimming pared 5 bases from V and 8 bases from J, leaving 13 bases between. CDR3 length equals 13 residues. Germline-derived CDR1 and CDR2 are KGHSH and LQKENI. The CDR3 DNA reads as TGTGCCAGCTCATCGGGCAGGGACCATGAGCAGTTCTTC. Translated, it gives CASSSGRDHEQFF.

V is TRBV7-9 and J is TRBJ2-3; 13 bases map to TRBD2. J gave up 2 bases and V 3 bases, and 2 bases lay outside the gene matches. Germline V CDR1 and CDR2: SEHNR, FQNEAQ (reference sequence). The CDR3 is 16 amino acids. The CDR3 sequence is CASSFGLAGVTDTQYF. The CDR3 coding sequence is TGTGCCAGCAGCTTTGGACTAGCGGGAGTCACAGATACGCAGTATTTT.

This clone came up a few times. The V and J genes are TRBV5-1 and TRBJ2-7; weak D call: TRBD2 (6 bases). Germline-derived CDR1 and CDR2 are SGHRS and YFSETQ. CDR3 length equals 13 residues. Trimming pared 1 base from V and 2 bases from J, leaving 7 bases between. The DNA for the CDR3 is TGCGCCAGCAGCTTGTCGGGGGCCTACGAGCAGTACTTC. It codes for CASSLSGAYEQYF.

CDR3 DNA sequence: TGTGCCAGCTCAGGGGGTGGAACTGAAGAGACCCAGTACTTC. Protein: CASSGGGTEETQYF. The chain carries TRBV18 and TRBJ2-5; D tentatively reads TRBD1 or TRBD2 (5 bases each). This CDR3 comprises 14 residues. V lost 5 bases and J lost 3, with 13 bases in between. Germline V gene data show CDR1 as KGHSH and CDR2 as LQKENI.

The J gene is TRBJ2-1, the V gene TRBV10-3; 12 bases fit TRBD2. Trimming took 10 bases from V and 7 from J; bases not matched to a gene: 2. In germline, CDR1 is ENHRY, CDR2 SYGVKD. The CDR3 has 12 residues. For the CDR3, the DNA is TGTGCCAGCGGGACTAGCGGGAATGAGCAGTTCTTC. It is translated as CASGTSGNEQFF.

This clone showed up many times. V is TRBV5-4 and J is TRBJ2-6; D call uncertain. The CDR3 runs 13 residues. Germline lookup yields CDR1 SGHNT and CDR2 YYREEE (reference sequence). Trimming cost V 1 base and J 2 bases, with 1 base left between them. DNA of the CDR3: TGTGCCAGCAGCTTGACTGGGGCCAACGTCCTGACTTTC. Residues: CASSLTGANVLTF.

The chain carries TRBV28 and TRBJ2-1, with 9 nucleotides matching TRBD2. The CDR3 has 15 amino acids. J lost 9 bases, V lost 3 bases, and 9 bases had no gene match. Germline-derived CDR1 and CDR2 are MDHEN and SYDVKM. The CDR3 bases are TGTGCCAGCAGTTTGGTAGCGGGAGTGTCGAGTGAGCAGTTCTTC. Translated: CASSLVAGVSSEQFF.

Ten or more counts support this clone. This sequence joins TRBV7-3 and TRBJ2-1; 7 bases fit TRBD2. The J segment lost 8 bases and the V segment lost 2 bases, leaving 6 bases of the junction unmatched. This CDR3 has 14 residues. Germline CDR1 reads SGHTA; CDR2 reads FQGTGA. CDR3 sequence (DNA): TGTGCCAGCAGCTTATGGGCGGGAGACTATGAGCAGTTCTTC. It translates to CASSLWAGDYEQFF. The whole variable domain, remainder taken from reference TRBV7-3 and TRBJ2-1, is GAGVSQTPSNKVTEKGKYVELRCDPISGHTALYWYRQSLGQGPEFLIYFQGTGAADDSGLPNDRFFAVRPEGSVSTLKIQRTERGDSAVYLCASSLWAGDYEQFFGPGTRLTVL.

This clone was recorded a few times. The chain employs TRBV15 and TRBJ1-2; a weak D match, TRBD1 (5 bases). This CDR3 contains 13 residues. Germline values: CDR1 LNHNV, CDR2 YYDKDF (reference sequence). With 0 bases removed from V and 4 bases from J, the gap between germline ends came to 6 bases. The CDR3 loop reads CATSRDGGYGYTF. The CDR3 region has the DNA TGTGCCACCAGCAGAGATGGGGGCTATGGCTACACCTTC.

This clone was recorded at least ten times. The rearrangement joins TRBV9 to TRBJ2-7, with 11 bases that match TRBD2. The germline V gene encodes CDR1 SGDLS and CDR2 YYNGEE. The CDR3 sequence is 15 residues long. Trimming cost V 4 bases and J 7 bases; bases outside gene matches: 10. In DNA, the CDR3 is TGTGCCAGCAGCCCACAAAGTGGACTAGCGGGTGAGCAGTACTTC. This sequence encodes CASSPQSGLAGEQYF.